This record concerns one T cell receptor (beta chain) sequence. The authors' processing: Using reference gene primer amplification, nucleated cell counts were estimated. Measured with immunoSEQ multiplex PCR; TCRdb has only the in-frame clones, and not every one. V and J calls plus clone size are reproduced from that table; the DNA served to infer D and trimming. The sample contains 250,000 or so clones, about 82% of which appear only once. The J segment lost 3 bases and the V segment lost 4 bases, leaving 6 bases of the junction unmatched. This CDR3 has 15 amino acids. Germline V gene data show CDR1 as MNHEY and CDR2 as SVGEGT. This specimen comes from a study of blood T cell repertoires in COVID-19. Study information: Collection of acute and convalescent COVID-19 samples took place in the United States, Italy and Spain. The analysed material was cDNA or gDNA that came from T cells, B-cell-depleted T cells, or PBMCs.

V gene TRBV6-2 or TRBV6-3 combines with J gene TRBJ1-2; 9 bases are shared with TRBD1. This TCR was recovered from an elderly man with acute or convalescent COVID-19. Source material: peripheral blood. The CDR3 region is CASSSLGTGYYGYTF. The DNA of the CDR3 is TGTGCCAGCAGTTCACTCGGGACAGGGTACTATGGCTACACCTTC.